These 17 T cell receptor beta chains were all obtained from the same sample, sequenced in a study of post-analysis software for immune sequencing data. Each TCR beta cDNA library carried unique molecular identifiers. TCRdb re-analysed the PCR reads in MiXCR, keeping a single row per CDR3 protein. The sample has approximately 730,000 distinct CDR3 sequences, around 42% seen once. Antigens of these TCRs are unknown. General study findings and limits: When patients were compared with controls, about five TRBV segments were more frequent, TRBV5-6, TRBV5-1 and TRBV20-1 among them.

Material: blood. The source of these receptors is a girl aged 5-17 years with multiple sclerosis.

This sequence joins TRBV2 and TRBJ2-1, with D perhaps TRBD1 (5 bases). The CDR3 runs to 12 residues. The germline V gene encodes CDR1 SNHLY and CDR2 FYNNEI. V dropped 6 bases and J dropped 8 bases, with 11 bases sitting between them. CDR3 DNA: TGTGCCAGCAGGGGGCGATTCGATGAGCAGTTCTTC. Translated: CASRGRFDEQFF.

The rearrangement uses TRBV12-3 or TRBV12-4 and TRBJ1-5, with D hard to call. This CDR3 region has 16 residues. V lost 1 base, J lost 2 bases, and 12 bases lay in between. The CDR3 region has the DNA TGTGCCAGCAGTTTAGGTCAGGATTGGGGCAATCAGCCCCAGCATTTT. It translates to CASSLGQDWGNQPQHF.

The table lists this clonotype with a few counts. The chain carries TRBV13 and TRBJ2-5; TRBD2 matches 12 bases. The tail of the sequence fits TRBJ2-7 better, so the J call may be wrong. Looked up from germline, CDR1 is PRHDT and CDR2 is FYEKMQ (reference sequence). The CDR3 is 18 residues long. The CDR3 nucleotides are TGTGCCAGCAGCTCTCAGCGAGGACTAGCGGGATTTACCTACGAGCAGTACTTC. Protein product: CASSSQRGLAGFTYEQYF.

The table lists this clonotype with a count of one. The gene calls are TRBV29-1 and TRBJ2-5; 12 nucleotides line up with TRBD2. The J call may be wrong; the DNA end is better matched by TRBJ2-7. This CDR3 is 14 amino acids long. The germline CDR1 and CDR2 sequences are SQVTM and ANQGSEA. The CDR3 region is CSVWTSGDSYEQYF. CDR3 sequence (DNA): TGCAGCGTCTGGACTAGCGGGGATTCCTACGAGCAGTACTTC.

Only a few counts were recorded for this clonotype. The chain employs TRBV7-3 and TRBJ2-4, with 11 bases fitting TRBD1. The germline V gene has CDR1 SGHTA and CDR2 FQGTGA. The CDR3 contains 16 residues. V lost 5 bases to trimming and J lost 1 base; unmatched junction nucleotides: 4. The CDR3 spells CASSEGTGGAKNIQYF. As DNA, the CDR3 is TGTGCCAGCAGCGAAGGGACAGGGGGTGCCAAAAACATTCAGTACTTC.

V is TRBV6-1 and J is TRBJ2-7; TRBD1 aligns across 7 bases. V shed 10 bases, J shed 1 base, and the junction held 13 bases outside the gene matches. CDR1 is MNHNS and CDR2 is SASEGT in the germline V gene. The CDR3 consists of 15 residues. The CDR3: CANRNRGTQSYEQYF. CDR3 coding DNA: TGTGCCAACAGGAACAGGGGCACCCAATCCTACGAGCAGTACTTC.

This clonotype was detected a few times. The V call is TRBV4-1, the J call TRBJ1-5, with D tentatively TRBD1 (5 bases). Germline assignment: CDR1 MGHRA and CDR2 YSYEKL. This CDR3 contains 17 residues. Trimming removed 4 bases at V and 1 base at J, with 17 bases between. The CDR3 DNA reads TGCGCCAGCAGCCGGGAGGGGACTCTTTCCAGCAATCAGCCCCAGCATTTT. Translating it yields CASSREGTLSSNQPQHF.

This clonotype was seen only a few times. The chain is built from TRBV12-3 or TRBV12-4 and TRBJ2-7; D gene unclear. The CDR3 runs to 16 residues. Trimming removed 3 bases at V and 5 bases at J, with 20 bases between. The CDR3 DNA reads as TGTGCCAGCAGTTTGGTGGTTCCGCCATTTTTAGACGAGCAGTACTTC. Protein product: CASSLVVPPFLDEQYF.

This clonotype was recorded once. The chain recombines TRBV5-1 with TRBJ2-6, with 7 bases fitting TRBD1. The J segment lost 1 base and the V segment lost 3 bases, leaving 4 bases of the junction unmatched. The CDR3 covers 16 residues. Germline loops: CDR1 SGHRS, CDR2 YFSETQ. The CDR3 coding sequence is TGCGCCAGCAGCTGGCGACAGGGATCTGGGGCCAACGTCCTGACTTTC. It is translated as CASSWRQGSGANVLTF.

The chain uses TRBV12-3 or TRBV12-4 and TRBJ2-3; 11 bases line up with TRBD2. Unmatched junction bases numbered 6, after V lost 7 bases and J lost 0 bases. CDR3 length: 16 residues. The chain's CDR3 is CASKSTSGDSTDTQYF. In DNA form, the CDR3 reads TGTGCCAGCAAGTCGACTAGCGGGGACAGCACAGATACGCAGTATTTT.

This rearrangement joins TRBV7-2 to TRBJ1-1, with TRBD1 matching 7 bases. This CDR3 comprises 15 residues. After removal of 5 bases from V and 0 bases from J, the junction contained 6 bases not matched to a gene. The germline CDR1 and CDR2 sequences are SGHTA and FQGNSA. The CDR3 DNA reads TGTGCCAGCAGCGAAAGGACAGGAGTGAACACTGAAGCTTTCTTT. Its protein is CASSERTGVNTEAFF. Filled out from reference TRBV7-2 and TRBJ1-1, the complete variable domain reads GAGVSQSPSNKVTEKGKDVELRCDPISGHTALYWYRQSLGQGLEFLIYFQGNSAPDKSGLPSDRFSAERTGGSVSTLTIQRTQQEDSAVYLCASSERTGVNTEAFFGQGTRLTVV.

This clonotype was seen only a few times. The V and J genes are TRBV28 and TRBJ2-3; no firm D call. From germline, CDR1 is MDHEN and CDR2 SYDVKM. Deletions cut 2 bases from V and 0 bases from J, with 21 bases between. This CDR3 spans 19 amino acids. Here the CDR3 DNA reads TGTGCCAGCAGTTTACCAGATGGCTACGCGGACCCTAGCACAGATACGCAGTATTTT. This translates into CASSLPDGYADPSTDTQYF.

The chain combines TRBV7-9 with TRBJ2-6; the D call may be TRBD1 or TRBD2 (5 bases each). The CDR3 is made up of 18 amino acids. V was cut by 1 base and J by 0 bases, with 13 bases left in between. Germline V gives CDR1 SEHNR, CDR2 FQNEAQ (reference sequence). CDR3 nucleotide sequence: TGTGCCAGCAGCTTAGTAGGGGACGGAGCCTCTGGGGCCAACGTCCTGACTTTC. Residues: CASSLVGDGASGANVLTF.

Remarks on this clonotype: Compared with germline, one end of the junction differs, possibly owing to a read error. J is TRBJ2-7 and V is TRBV5-1, with D possibly being TRBD1 (5 bases). Per the germline V gene, CDR1 is SGHRS and CDR2 is YFSETQ. The CDR3 covers 13 residues. CDR3 sequence: CASRFDSSYEQYF. The CDR3 bases are TGCGCCAGCCGCTTCGACAGCTCCTACGAGCAGTACTTC. The full variable domain, with the rest looked up from reference TRBV5-1 and TRBJ2-7, is KAGVTQTPRYLIKTRGQQVTLSCSPISGHRSVSWYQQTPGQGLQFLFEYFSETQRNKGNFPGRFSGRQFSNSRSEMNVSTLELGDSALYLCASRFDSSYEQYFGPGTRLTVT.

J is TRBJ1-2 and V is TRBV5-1; D may be TRBD1 (5 bases). V was pared by 0 bases and J by 4 bases, with 10 bases between. The CDR3 runs to 14 residues. Germline assignment: CDR1 SGHRS and CDR2 YFSETQ. The CDR3 sequence: CASSLVDNLYGYTF. Written as DNA, the CDR3 is TGCGCCAGCAGCTTGGTGGACAATCTCTATGGCTACACCTTC.

V is TRBV4-1 and J is TRBJ2-1; 9 positions agree with TRBD2. V shed 0 bases and J 3 bases; nucleotides not matched to a gene: 6. Germline V gene sequence: CDR1 MGHRA, CDR2 YSYEKL. The CDR3 contains 17 residues. The CDR3 is CASSQDTLAGNYNEQFF. In nucleotides, the CDR3 is TGCGCCAGCAGCCAAGATACCCTAGCGGGAAACTACAATGAGCAGTTCTTC.

The rearrangement joins TRBV2 to TRBJ1-1; no reliable D call. The germline V gene has CDR1 SNHLY and CDR2 FYNNEI. V gave up 10 bases and J gave up 4 bases, with 16 bases separating them. The CDR3 length is 13 residues. DNA of the CDR3: TGTGCCACCTGTCCGGGAAGGGTCACTGAAGCTTTCTTT. Its protein is CATCPGRVTEAFF. The full variable domain, its missing parts supplied by reference TRBV2 and TRBJ1-1, is EPEVTQTPSHQVTQMGQEVILRCVPISNHLYFYWYRQILGQKVEFLVSFYNNEISEKSEIFDDQFSVERPDGSNFTLKIRSTKLEDSAMYFCATCPGRVTEAFFGQGTRLTVV.